What follows are 20 T cell receptor beta chains derived from one specimen sequenced in a study of OX40 agonist ivuxolimab in advanced cancers. Some clones are missing from TCRdb's copy, which holds only in-frame ones; the method was immunoSEQ multiplex PCR. The sample shows about 88,000 clones, 75% to 90% of them seen only once. The sequencing here drew on CD4+ or CD8+ T cells sorted from blood, taken in a trial of the OX40 agonist ivuxolimab. These receptors came from an adult with an advanced solid tumor such as melanoma, head and neck, liver or kidney cancer.

V and J are TRBV7-2 and TRBJ2-3; D is unclear. CDR3 length: 15 residues. Germline V gives CDR1 SGHTA, CDR2 FQGNSA. V was clipped by 0 bases and J by 5 bases, with 12 bases between them. The CDR3 protein is CASSLAPAMRDTQYF. The CDR3 region has the DNA TGTGCCAGCAGCTTAGCCCCAGCGATGAGAGATACGCAGTATTTT. Combining the CDR3 with reference TRBV7-2 and TRBJ2-3 gives the whole variable domain GAGVSQSPSNKVTEKGKDVELRCDPISGHTALYWYRQSLGQGLEFLIYFQGNSAPDKSGLPSDRFSAERTGGSVSTLTIQRTQQEDSAVYLCASSLAPAMRDTQYFGPGTRLTVL.

Concerning this clone: The junction differs from germline at one of its ends, possibly a read error. This chain uses TRBV5-3 with TRBJ2-1; 9 bases line up with TRBD2. TRBV5-3 belongs to the ORF category, with a function that is uncertain. The CDR3 has 18 amino acids. The CDR3 DNA follows: TGTGCCAGAAGCTTTCCTTTACCGAGACTAGCGGCCTATAATGAGCAGTTCTTC. It encodes CARSFPLPRLAAYNEQFF.

The V call is TRBV19, the J call TRBJ1-3; 11 bases are a match to TRBD1. Germline CDR1 LNHDA, CDR2 SQIVND (reference sequence). The ends lost 6 bases at V and 4 bases at J; junction bases unmatched: 11. The CDR3 length is 17 residues. This chain's CDR3 is CASSPPGQGARGNTIYF. The CDR3 region has the DNA TGTGCCAGTAGCCCTCCCGGACAGGGGGCGCGAGGAAACACCATATATTTT.

The chain has TRBV28 and TRBJ1-3, with D uncertain. The CDR3 is made up of 16 amino acids. The V gene lost 6 bases and the J gene lost 0 bases, with 15 bases spanning the gap. CDR1 and CDR2 (germline): MDHEN, SYDVKM. The chain's CDR3 is CASRNILKLSGNTIYF. The CDR3 DNA sequence: TGTGCCAGCAGAAATATACTTAAGCTCTCTGGAAACACCATATATTTT. The variable domain in full, with the rest retrieved from reference TRBV28 and TRBJ1-3, is DVKVTQSSRYLVKRTGEKVFLECVQDMDHENMFWYRQDPGLGLRLIYFSYDVKMKEKGDIPEGYSVSREKKERFSLILESASTNQTSMYLCASRNILKLSGNTIYFGEGSWLTVV.

V gene TRBV5-4 combines with J gene TRBJ2-1; 9 bases are a match to TRBD2. The CDR3 contains 15 residues. CDR1 and CDR2 from the germline V gene are SGHNT and YYREEE (reference sequence). V was pared by 1 base and J by 7 bases, with 6 bases of the junction left unmatched. The CDR3 region is CASSLPLAGLNEQFF. CDR3 bases: TGTGCCAGCAGCTTGCCCCTAGCGGGACTGAATGAGCAGTTCTTC.

CDR3 loop: CASSPGPAGSEQFF. CDR3 coding DNA: TGCGCCAGCAGCCCAGGACCCGCGGGGAGCGAGCAGTTCTTC. The chain combines TRBV5-1 with TRBJ2-1; possibly TRBD2 for D (6 bases). The germline CDR1 and CDR2 sequences are SGHRS and YFSETQ. The CDR3 sequence is 14 residues long. V was shortened by 4 bases and J by 10 bases, with 18 bases between the two germline ends.

This chain connects TRBV6-5 to TRBJ1-1, with 11 bases aligning to TRBD1. Trimming at V came to 6 bases and at J to 6 bases, leaving 3 bases not matched to a gene. The CDR3 length is 13 residues. The germline gives CDR1 MNHEY, CDR2 SVGAGI. The CDR3 loop is CASRKGQGAEAFF. Here the CDR3 DNA reads TGTGCCAGCAGGAAGGGACAGGGGGCTGAAGCTTTCTTT.

This clone came up a few times. This chain connects TRBV14 to TRBJ1-3; D is unresolved. This CDR3 has 12 residues. V shed 1 base and J shed 14 bases, with 12 bases lying between them. Looked up from germline, CDR1 is SGHDN and CDR2 is FVKESK. The CDR3 bases are TGTGCCAGCAGCCAAGGAGGTGCGAGAGTATATTTT. Translation gives CASSQGGARVYF.

J is TRBJ1-5 and V is TRBV2; TRBD1 might be the D (6 bases). Trimming stripped 3 bases from V and 4 bases from J, with 10 bases between. Germline-derived CDR1 and CDR2 are SNHLY and FYNNEI. The CDR3 consists of 14 residues. CDR3 loop: CASSEYRENQPQHF. The CDR3, as DNA: TGTGCCAGCAGTGAGTACAGGGAGAATCAGCCCCAGCATTTT.

The genes are TRBV7-2 and TRBJ1-5; TRBD1 is a possible D gene (6 bases). Germline assignment: CDR1 SGHTA and CDR2 FQGNSA. The CDR3 has 15 amino acids. V was cut by 1 base and J by 1 base, with 8 bases left in between. The CDR3 here is CASSLVGTSNQPQHF. DNA of the CDR3: TGTGCCAGCAGCTTAGTTGGGACAAGCAATCAGCCCCAGCATTTT. The full variable domain, with the rest looked up from reference TRBV7-2 and TRBJ1-5, is GAGVSQSPSNKVTEKGKDVELRCDPISGHTALYWYRQSLGQGLEFLIYFQGNSAPDKSGLPSDRFSAERTGGSVSTLTIQRTQQEDSAVYLCASSLVGTSNQPQHFGDGTRLSIL.

The chain combines TRBV29-1 with TRBJ2-5; the match to TRBD1 covers 10 bases. This CDR3 contains 12 residues. V dropped 7 bases and J dropped 5; count of bases not matched to a gene: 4. From germline, CDR1 is SQVTM and CDR2 ANQGSEA. CDR3 sequence (DNA): TGCAGCGCCCAGGACAGGGGGGAGACCCAGTACTTC. The encoded protein is CSAQDRGETQYF. The whole variable domain, remainder taken from reference TRBV29-1 and TRBJ2-5, is SAVISQKPSRDICQRGTSLTIQCQVDSQVTMMFWYRQQPGQSLTLIATANQGSEATYESGFVIDKFPISRPNLTFSTLTVSNMSPEDSSIYLCSAQDRGETQYFGPGTRLLVL.

The chain employs TRBV5-1 and TRBJ1-1, with 9 bases that match TRBD1. Trimming at V came to 3 bases and at J to 2 bases, leaving 8 bases not matched to a gene. Germline CDR1 reads SGHRS; CDR2 reads YFSETQ. The length of the CDR3 is 16 residues. CDR3 nucleotides: TGCGCCAGCAGCTGGGACGGGACAGGGCCAAACACTGAAGCTTTCTTT. Its translation is CASSWDGTGPNTEAFF. The full variable domain, in which reference TRBV5-1 and TRBJ1-1 provide the parts outside the CDR3, is KAGVTQTPRYLIKTRGQQVTLSCSPISGHRSVSWYQQTPGQGLQFLFEYFSETQRNKGNFPGRFSGRQFSNSRSEMNVSTLELGDSALYLCASSWDGTGPNTEAFFGQGTRLTVV.

The V call is TRBV15, the J call TRBJ1-6, with D perhaps matching TRBD1 (5 bases). This CDR3 is built from 13 residues. In germline, CDR1 is LNHNV, CDR2 YYDKDF (reference sequence). The ends were cut back, 9 bases at V and 5 bases at J, with 11 bases in the middle. The CDR3 DNA reads TGTGCCACACGGGACGCAGATAATTCACCCCTCCACTTT. Translating it yields CATRDADNSPLHF.

This rearrangement joins TRBV6-1 to TRBJ1-4; D is uncertain. Trimming took 5 bases from V and 8 from J, leaving 12 bases between them. The CDR3 length is 13 residues. From germline, CDR1 is MNHNS and CDR2 SASEGT. For the CDR3, the DNA is TGTGCCAGCAGTAGGGCAGTAAGGGAAAAACTGTTTTTT. Translation gives CASSRAVREKLFF.

The chain employs TRBV29-1 and TRBJ2-3; 8 bases fit TRBD2. The CDR3 runs 14 residues. The germline gives CDR1 SQVTM, CDR2 ANQGSEA. V was pared by 3 bases and J by 4 bases, with 6 bases of the junction left unmatched. The chain's CDR3 is CSVESGGRPDTQYF. CDR3 DNA sequence: TGCAGCGTTGAGTCGGGGGGGCGCCCAGATACGCAGTATTTT.

The genes are TRBV9 and TRBJ2-3, with TRBD2 matching 15 bases. Losses at the gene ends were 3 bases for V and 2 bases for J; bases not matched to a gene: 4. CDR3 length: 17 amino acids. Looked up from germline, CDR1 is SGDLS and CDR2 is YYNGEE. The CDR3 loop is CASSARTSGGVTDTQYF. CDR3 DNA: TGTGCCAGCAGCGCGCGGACTAGCGGGGGGGTCACAGATACGCAGTATTTT.

This clone was seen only a few times. This rearrangement joins TRBV15 to TRBJ1-1, with D possibly being TRBD1 (5 bases). V gave up 5 bases and J gave up 4 bases, with 17 bases separating them. The germline gives CDR1 LNHNV, CDR2 YYDKDF (reference sequence). The CDR3 loop spans 15 amino acids. In nucleotides, the CDR3 is TGTGCCACCAGCGTAGGCCGTCGGGGGGGCACTGAAGCTTTCTTT. Protein: CATSVGRRGGTEAFF.

The chain is built from TRBV6-1 and TRBJ2-1; 7 nucleotides match TRBD1. The trim removed 4 bases at V and 8 bases at J, leaving 5 bases unmatched. The CDR3 runs 13 residues. The germline V gene has CDR1 MNHNS and CDR2 SASEGT. The CDR3 is CASSVGGRDEQFF. The CDR3 DNA sequence: TGTGCCAGCAGTGTAGGGGGCCGGGATGAGCAGTTCTTC.

The chain combines TRBV5-6 with TRBJ2-3; D gene unclear. The germline V and J ends were trimmed by 4 bases and 4 bases, with 16 bases remaining between them. CDR3 length: 15 amino acids. CDR1 and CDR2 (germline): SGHDT, YYEEEE. The CDR3 loop is CASSPGPKKADTQYF. Written as DNA, the CDR3 is TGTGCCAGCAGCCCCGGGCCCAAGAAGGCAGATACGCAGTATTTT.

V is TRBV19 and J is TRBJ1-5; possibly TRBD1 for D (6 bases). The germline V gene encodes CDR1 LNHDA and CDR2 SQIVND (reference sequence). The CDR3 covers 15 residues. Trimming left V 2 bases short and J 1 base short, with 9 bases between. CDR3 protein: CASSIRGASNQPQHF. The CDR3 DNA sequence: TGTGCCAGTAGTATAAGGGGGGCCAGCAATCAGCCCCAGCATTTT.